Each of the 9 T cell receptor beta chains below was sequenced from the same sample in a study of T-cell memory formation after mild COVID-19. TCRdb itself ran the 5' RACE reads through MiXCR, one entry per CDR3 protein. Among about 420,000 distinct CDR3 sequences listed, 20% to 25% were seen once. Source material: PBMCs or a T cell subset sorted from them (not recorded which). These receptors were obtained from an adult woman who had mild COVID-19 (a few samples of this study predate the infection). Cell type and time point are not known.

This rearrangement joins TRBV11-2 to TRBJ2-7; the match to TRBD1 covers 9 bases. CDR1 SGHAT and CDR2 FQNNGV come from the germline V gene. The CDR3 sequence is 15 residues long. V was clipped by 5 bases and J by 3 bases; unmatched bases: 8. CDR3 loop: CASSHPGTGIYEQYF. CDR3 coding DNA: TGTGCCAGCAGCCACCCCGGGACAGGGATCTACGAGCAGTACTTC.

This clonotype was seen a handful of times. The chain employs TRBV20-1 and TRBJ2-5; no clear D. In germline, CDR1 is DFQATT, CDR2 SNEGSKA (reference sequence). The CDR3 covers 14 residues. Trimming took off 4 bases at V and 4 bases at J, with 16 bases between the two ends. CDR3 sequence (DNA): TGCAGTGCTACCGGCACAACAAACGGAGAGACCCAGTACTTC. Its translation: CSATGTTNGETQYF.

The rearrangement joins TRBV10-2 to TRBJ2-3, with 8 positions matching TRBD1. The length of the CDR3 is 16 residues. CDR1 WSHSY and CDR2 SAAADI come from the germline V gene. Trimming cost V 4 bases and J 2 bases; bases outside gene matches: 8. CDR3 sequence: CASSVGTGTPTDTQYF. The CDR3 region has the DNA TGCGCCAGCAGTGTGGGGACAGGAACCCCCACAGATACGCAGTATTTT.

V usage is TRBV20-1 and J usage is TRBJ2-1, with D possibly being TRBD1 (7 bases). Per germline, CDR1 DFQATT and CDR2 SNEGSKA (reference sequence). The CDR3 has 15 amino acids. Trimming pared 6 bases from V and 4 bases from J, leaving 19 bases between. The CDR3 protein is CSAPRGEAGYNEQFF. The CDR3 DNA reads TGCAGTGCCCCCAGGGGGGAGGCGGGATACAATGAGCAGTTCTTC.

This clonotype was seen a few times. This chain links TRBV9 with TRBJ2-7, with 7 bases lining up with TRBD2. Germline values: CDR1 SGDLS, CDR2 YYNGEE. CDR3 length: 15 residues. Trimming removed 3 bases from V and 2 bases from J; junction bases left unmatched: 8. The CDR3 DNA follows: TGTGCCAGCAGCGCGGGGGGAAGCGGTACCTACGAGCAGTACTTC. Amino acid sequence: CASSAGGSGTYEQYF.

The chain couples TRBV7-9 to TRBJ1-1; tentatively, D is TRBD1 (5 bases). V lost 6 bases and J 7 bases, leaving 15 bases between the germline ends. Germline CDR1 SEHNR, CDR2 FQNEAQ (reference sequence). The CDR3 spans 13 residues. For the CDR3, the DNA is TGTGCCAGCAGGGAAGGGGAAAGGGGTGAAGCTTTCTTT. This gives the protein CASREGERGEAFF.

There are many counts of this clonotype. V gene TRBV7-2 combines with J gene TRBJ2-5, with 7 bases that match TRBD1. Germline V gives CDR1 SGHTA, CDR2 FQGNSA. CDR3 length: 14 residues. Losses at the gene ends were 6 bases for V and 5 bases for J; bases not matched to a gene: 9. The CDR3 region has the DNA TGTGCCAGCAGTAGCGCAGGGGGTTGGGAGACCCAGTACTTC. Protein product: CASSSAGGWETQYF. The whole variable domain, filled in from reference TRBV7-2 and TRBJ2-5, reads GAGVSQSPSNKVTEKGKDVELRCDPISGHTALYWYRQSLGQGLEFLIYFQGNSAPDKSGLPSDRFSAERTGGSVSTLTIQRTQQEDSAVYLCASSSAGGWETQYFGPGTRLLVL.

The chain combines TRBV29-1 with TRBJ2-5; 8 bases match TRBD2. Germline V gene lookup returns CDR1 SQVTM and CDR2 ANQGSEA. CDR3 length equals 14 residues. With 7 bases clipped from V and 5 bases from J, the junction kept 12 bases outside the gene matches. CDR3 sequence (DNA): TGCAGCGCCAAGATGACTAGCGTACAGGAGACCCAGTACTTC. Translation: CSAKMTSVQETQYF.

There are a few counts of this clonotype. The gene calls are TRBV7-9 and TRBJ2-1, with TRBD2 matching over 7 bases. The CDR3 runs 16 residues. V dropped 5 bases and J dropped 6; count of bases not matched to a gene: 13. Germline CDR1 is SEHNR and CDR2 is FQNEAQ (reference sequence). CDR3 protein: CASSPPGGRSLNEQFF. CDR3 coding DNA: TGTGCCAGCAGCCCCCCTGGCGGGAGATCGCTCAATGAGCAGTTCTTC. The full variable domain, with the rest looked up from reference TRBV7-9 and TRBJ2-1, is DTGVSQNPRHKITKRGQNVTFRCDPISEHNRLYWYRQTLGQGPEFLTYFQNEAQLEKSRLLSDRFSAERPKGSFSTLEIQRTEQGDSAMYLCASSPPGGRSLNEQFFGPGTRLTVL.